In its sample, the clone carrying this TCR beta chain was seen many times. Its specificity is not known. This sample was taken from a study of CD8+CD57+ T cells in acquired aplastic anemia. For the study at large: Sorted CD4+ and CD8+ cells gave an average of approximately 3.4 ug of DNA. In CD4+ cells, healthy donors produced an average of about 10.8 million reads. Findings and limits, study-wide: Sharing between patients and controls was observed for around 27 CD8+ CDR3 sequences. With respect to CD8+ Simpson's diversity, patients and controls did not differ significantly.

CDR3 length: 13 amino acids. The germline CDR1 and CDR2 sequences are DFQATT and SNEGSKA (reference sequence). Trimming took off 6 bases at V and 1 base at J, with 10 bases between the two ends. Using genomic DNA as the template, TCR beta VDJ and CDR3 profiling was carried out. A single record per CDR3 protein comes from TCRdb applying MiXCR to the reads. This sample has some 180,000 distinct CDR3 sequences, with about half found just once. This sequence originates from a human donor in good health. The J gene is TRBJ1-5, the V gene TRBV20-1; D is unresolved. The specimen sequenced was sorted CD4+, CD8+, or CD8+CD57+ T cells (not recorded which) from PBMCs. CDR3 sequence reads: CSALRRSNQPQHF. CDR3 bases: TGCAGTGCGTTGAGACGGAGCAATCAGCCCCAGCATTTT.